This T cell receptor beta chain was recovered during a study of CD8 T cells in ankylosing spondylitis. Study-wide points: Ankylosing spondylitis blood seemed to carry a telltale TCR beta motif made of several highly homologous variants.

This clonotype was found many times. Its antigen remains unknown. TCRdb re-called the 5' RACE reads through MiXCR, storing one row per CDR3 protein. The repertoire holds roughly 440,000 distinct CDR3 sequences, with approximately 17% as singletons. V gave up 0 bases and J gave up 0 bases, with 10 bases separating them. Per germline, CDR1 SGHRS and CDR2 YFSETQ. There are 15 residues in the CDR3. The clonotype originates from a male donor with ankylosing spondylitis. The J gene is TRBJ2-7, the V gene TRBV5-1; D is possibly TRBD1 (7 bases). The specimen sequenced was blood, either unsorted or a sorted T cell fraction (not recorded which). The CDR3 here is CASSLDQGGSYEQYF. The CDR3 bases are TGCGCCAGCAGCTTGGACCAGGGGGGCTCCTACGAGCAGTACTTC. Full variable domain (rest looked up from reference TRBV5-1 and TRBJ2-7): KAGVTQTPRYLIKTRGQQVTLSCSPISGHRSVSWYQQTPGQGLQFLFEYFSETQRNKGNFPGRFSGRQFSNSRSEMNVSTLELGDSALYLCASSLDQGGSYEQYFGPGTRLTVT.